A single sample is the source of the 7 T cell receptor beta chains below, sequenced in a study of cytotoxic CD8 clonotypes in ibrutinib-treated CLL. Clones were read by immunoSEQ multiplex PCR, and TCRdb kept only the in-frame ones, dropping some. Here the sample spans some 23,000 clones, nearly 70% being singletons. This specimen was PBMCs, taken at disease progression, from a patient treated with ibrutinib. Every receptor here comes from a human donor with chronic lymphocytic leukemia.

This sequence joins TRBV9 and TRBJ2-2; TRBD2 agrees at 7 bases. CDR1 and CDR2 from the germline V gene are SGDLS and YYNGEE. Germline trimming cut 4 bases from V and 4 bases from J; bases unmatched to any gene: 7. The CDR3 length is 15 residues. CDR3 nucleotide sequence: TGTGCCAGCAGCACCGGGGGGACGAGCACCGGGGAGCTGTTTTTT. Its translation is CASSTGGTSTGELFF.

In this sample, this clone turned up a few times. The chain is built from TRBV7-3 and TRBJ1-1; 9 positions agree with TRBD1. V lost 1 base to trimming and J lost 11 bases; unmatched junction nucleotides: 17. The CDR3 has 17 amino acids. Germline CDR1 SGHTA, CDR2 FQGTGA. The CDR3 loop reads CASSLSSGQGRRKWAFF. The CDR3 region has the DNA TGTGCCAGCAGCTTAAGTTCGGGACAGGGTCGGCGGAAATGGGCTTTCTTT. The full variable domain, its missing parts supplied by reference TRBV7-3 and TRBJ1-1, is GAGVSQTPSNKVTEKGKYVELRCDPISGHTALYWYRQSLGQGPEFLIYFQGTGAADDSGLPNDRFFAVRPEGSVSTLKIQRTERGDSAVYLCASSLSSGQGRRKWAFFGQGTRLTVV.

V and J are TRBV7-3 and TRBJ2-1, with D maybe TRBD2 (6 bases). There are 16 residues in the CDR3. CDR1 and CDR2 (germline): SGHTA, FQGTGA. V was cut by 3 bases and J by 4 bases, with 16 bases left in between. The CDR3 coding sequence is TGTGCCAGCAGCTTTAAGGTTGGAGGAGGGTACAATGAGCAGTTCTTC. It encodes CASSFKVGGGYNEQFF.

This chain uses TRBV14 with TRBJ2-5, with D maybe TRBD2 (5 bases). V shed 0 bases and J shed 0 bases, with 8 bases lying between them. CDR1 is SGHDN, CDR2 FVKESK, per germline. There are 15 residues in the CDR3. The CDR3 bases are TGTGCCAGCAGCCAAGATCCGGGGAACCAAGAGACCCAGTACTTC. It is translated as CASSQDPGNQETQYF. The full variable domain, its missing parts supplied by reference TRBV14 and TRBJ2-5, is EAGVTQFPSHSVIEKGQTVTLRCDPISGHDNLYWYRRVMGKEIKFLLHFVKESKQDESGMPNNRFLAERTGGTYSTLKVQPAELEDSGVYFCASSQDPGNQETQYFGPGTRLLVL.

The V call is TRBV4-2, the J call TRBJ2-7, with 15 bases aligning to TRBD2. The germline CDR1 and CDR2 sequences are LGHNA and YNFKEQ. V lost 5 bases, J lost 3 bases, and 8 bases stayed unmatched. This CDR3 contains 17 residues. Here the CDR3 reads CASSYGLAGGPGYEQYF. In nucleotides, the CDR3 is TGTGCCAGCAGCTACGGACTAGCGGGGGGGCCTGGCTACGAGCAGTACTTC.

The J gene is TRBJ2-7, the V gene TRBV27; a possible D gene is TRBD2 (6 bases). There are 12 residues in the CDR3. Germline V gives CDR1 MNHEY, CDR2 SMNVEV (reference sequence). Between the trimmed V and J ends, which lost 8 bases and 4 bases, there was a span of 12 bases. The CDR3, as DNA: TGTGCCAGCGGGTCGGGACTTTACGAGCAGTACTTC. Encoded protein: CASGSGLYEQYF.

The gene calls are TRBV4-2 and TRBJ1-2; unclear D gene. CDR1 is LGHNA, CDR2 YNFKEQ, per germline. The V gene lost 5 bases and the J gene lost 2 bases, with 9 bases spanning the gap. The CDR3 is 13 amino acids. This chain's CDR3 is CASSAPGNYGYTF. For the CDR3, the DNA is TGTGCCAGCAGCGCGCCGGGGAACTATGGCTACACCTTC.